This TCR gamma chain was sequenced for a study of Vδ1+ human thymocytes. Regarding the study as a whole: Thymic delta-chain repertoires held 15% to 20% Vdelta2 sequences and few Vdelta3, despite high sort purity. Thymic TRG and TRD repertoires appeared highly polyclonal, with Gaussian CDR3 length distributions.

The germline V gene encodes CDR1 EGSTGY and CDR2 YDSYTSSV. The CDR3 totals 14 residues. Losses at the gene ends were 1 base for V and 10 bases for J; bases not matched to a gene: 13. The template was reverse-transcribed extracted RNA. CDR3 amplicons came from multiplex PCR with pooled V-gene forward and constant-region reverse primers. TCRdb reanalyzed the multiplex PCR reads using CATT. The table has approximately 11,000 gamma-chain clones, about 46% seen once. This clone was counted only a few times. Its antigen is not identified. The sorted cells were CD3+ Vdelta1+ Vdelta2- thymocytes from alphabeta-depleted thymus. Sorted Vdelta1+ thymocytes were about 98% to 99.6% pure.

Source material: Vdelta1+ gamma-delta thymocytes from the thymus. Subset meaning: FACS-sorted CD3+ TCRalphabeta- TCRVdelta1+ TCRVdelta2- thymocytes. The TCR originated in a boy younger than two who had congenital heart surgery. The V gene is TRGV4, the J gene TRGJ1 or TRGJ2. CDR3 DNA sequence: TGTGCCACCTGGGATGGCCTCCGTATTAGAAAGAAACTCTTT. Its translation: CATWDGLRIRKKLF.